This TCR beta chain comes out of a study of breast tumors, draining lymph nodes, adjacent tissues. TCRdb passed the multiplex PCR reads through MiXCR, listing each CDR3 protein once. The table has approximately 250,000 distinct CDR3 sequences, less than 45% seen once. General study results and limits: Tumor repertoires ranked between lymph nodes and nontumor tissue in diversity, with V and J gene preferences. The data were judged consistent with most tumor T cells coming from lymph node and expanding in tumor. That most tumor T cells come from lymph nodes remained unproven.

Germline CDR1 is DFQATT and CDR2 is SNEGSKA (reference sequence). Deletions cut 6 bases from V and 8 bases from J, with 7 bases between. The CDR3 is 9 residues long. Samples came from axillary lymph nodes draining the breast cancer. On this clonotype itself: Antigen unknown.

Sequenced: axillary lymph node tissue. The rearrangement links TRBV20-1 to TRBJ1-2; maybe TRBD1 (5 bases). The clonotype comes from a female donor with breast cancer. Some clones in this sample may be carry-over from other donors' samples. Here the CDR3 reads CSARTGYTF. The CDR3 DNA sequence: TGCAGTGCAAGGACAGGCTACACCTTC.